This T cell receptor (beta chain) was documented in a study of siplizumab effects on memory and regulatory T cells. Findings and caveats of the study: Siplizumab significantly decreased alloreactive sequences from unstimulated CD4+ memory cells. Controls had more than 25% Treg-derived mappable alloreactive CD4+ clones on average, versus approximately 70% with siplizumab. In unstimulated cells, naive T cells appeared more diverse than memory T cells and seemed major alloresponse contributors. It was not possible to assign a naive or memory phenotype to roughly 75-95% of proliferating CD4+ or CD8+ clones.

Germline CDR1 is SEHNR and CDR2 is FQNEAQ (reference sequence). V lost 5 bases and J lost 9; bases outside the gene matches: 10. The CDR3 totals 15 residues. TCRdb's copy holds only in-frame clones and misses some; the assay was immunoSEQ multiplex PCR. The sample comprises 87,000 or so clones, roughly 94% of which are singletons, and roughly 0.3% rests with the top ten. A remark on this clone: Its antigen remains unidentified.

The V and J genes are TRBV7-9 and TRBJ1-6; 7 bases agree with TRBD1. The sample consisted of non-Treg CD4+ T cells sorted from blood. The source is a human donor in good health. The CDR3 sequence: CASSQGGGLGSPLHF. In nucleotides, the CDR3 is TGTGCCAGCAGCCAGGGAGGGGGCCTGGGTTCACCCCTCCACTTT.